This entry lists 27 T cell receptor beta chains sequenced from one sample in a study of blood T cells in healthy people across ages. Using a J-beta primer mix together with a sample-barcoded 5' primer, a second PCR was run for roughly 6 to 12 cycles. Via MiXCR, TCRdb re-called the 5' RACE reads, giving one row per CDR3 protein. The top ten hold around 7.7% of the sample, which has 1.5 million to 2 million distinct CDR3 sequences, approximately 30% seen once. Sequencing was performed on blood. These receptor sequences come from a woman in her twenties or thirties in good health.

There are many counts of this clonotype. The chain couples TRBV29-1 to TRBJ2-5; 10 bases agree with TRBD1. Germline-derived CDR1 and CDR2 are SQVTM and ANQGSEA. V lost 7 bases and J lost 0; bases outside the gene matches: 5. The CDR3 spans 14 residues. CDR3 amino acids: CSGETGGDQETQYF. The CDR3 bases are TGCAGCGGGGAGACAGGGGGCGACCAAGAGACCCAGTACTTC.

This clonotype occurred many times. For the CDR3, the DNA is TGTGCCAGCAGCTTAGTGGCGGGCGCAGGGGGAGAGACCCAGTACTTC. Amino acids: CASSLVAGAGGETQYF. This sequence joins TRBV7-2 and TRBJ2-5; 7 bases align to TRBD1. The CDR3 runs 16 residues. Germline lookup yields CDR1 SGHTA and CDR2 FQGNSA. The V segment lost 1 base and the J segment 4 bases; nucleotides outside the gene matches: 9.

The table lists this clonotype with a few counts. This may be a read error: a much more frequent sequence differs by one nucleotide. The chain recombines TRBV7-3 with TRBJ2-5, with a weak D call TRBD1 (8 bases). V was trimmed by 6 bases and J by 11 bases, leaving 31 bases between them. This CDR3 spans 17 amino acids. CDR1 and CDR2 (germline): SGHTA, FQGTGA. As DNA, the CDR3 is TGTGCCAGCAGTACAGGGGGGGGAAACGAATTCTACAATGAGCAGTACTTC. Amino acids: CASSTGGGNEFYNEQYF.

This clonotype was observed a handful of times. The rearrangement links TRBV12-3 or TRBV12-4 to TRBJ2-7; 7 nucleotides agree with TRBD2. CDR3 length equals 15 residues. V gave up 1 base and J gave up 5 bases; unmatched junction bases: 8. This chain's CDR3 is CASSLGGGFGNEQYF. The CDR3, as DNA: TGTGCCAGCAGTTTAGGCGGGGGATTCGGGAACGAGCAGTACTTC.

The rearrangement joins TRBV5-1 to TRBJ1-6; D is undetermined. Germline values: CDR1 SGHRS, CDR2 YFSETQ. The CDR3 has 15 amino acids. V was shortened by 4 bases and J by 5 bases, with 13 bases between the two germline ends. CDR3: CASSRRGDDNSPLHF. As DNA, the CDR3 is TGCGCCAGCAGCAGGCGGGGAGACGATAATTCACCCCTCCACTTT.

The V call is TRBV5-1, the J call TRBJ1-1, with D perhaps TRBD1 (5 bases). Per germline, CDR1 SGHRS and CDR2 YFSETQ. The CDR3 contains 16 residues. V was clipped by 4 bases and J by 1 base, with 17 bases between them. The CDR3 coding sequence is TGCGCCAGCAGCCTTATGAAGGGACGGACGAACACTGAAGCTTTCTTT. Translation: CASSLMKGRTNTEAFF.

Worth noting for this clonotype: Germline and junction disagree at one end, which may indicate a read error. The V gene is TRBV12-3 or TRBV12-4, the J gene TRBJ2-3; D is perhaps TRBD1 or TRBD2 (7 bases each). This CDR3 has 15 residues. The CDR3 protein is CASTQGGGGTDAQYF. The CDR3 DNA is TGTGCCAGCACCCAGGGGGGGGGCGGCACAGATGCGCAGTATTTT.

This clonotype was seen many times. The V gene is TRBV7-2, the J gene TRBJ2-5; D gene ambiguous. Trimming took off 2 bases at V and 1 base at J, with 14 bases between the two ends. Germline V gene data show CDR1 as SGHTA and CDR2 as FQGNSA. The CDR3 spans 16 residues. The CDR3 nucleotides read TGTGCCAGCAGCTTACGGGTACTACCCTCCCAAGAGACCCAGTACTTC. It encodes CASSLRVLPSQETQYF.

The chain combines TRBV7-2 with TRBJ1-1; 7 nucleotides match TRBD1. The CDR3 sequence is 15 residues long. V shed 3 bases, J shed 4 bases, and the junction held 8 bases outside the gene matches. CDR1 is SGHTA and CDR2 is FQGNSA in the germline V gene. The CDR3 nucleotides are TGTGCCAGCAGCTTGGGAGCTACAGGGGCCACTGAAGCTTTCTTT. Amino acids: CASSLGATGATEAFF.

As to this clonotype: A much larger clone is a single base away; this may be a read error. The chain combines TRBV2 with TRBJ2-6, with D perhaps TRBD2 (6 bases). The germline CDR1 and CDR2 sequences are SNHLY and FYNNEI. This CDR3 contains 13 residues. Trimming left V 11 bases short and J 4 bases short, with 12 bases between. The chain's CDR3 is CAGAGTGANVLTF. Written as DNA, the CDR3 is TGTGCCGGGGCGGGGACCGGGGCCAACGTCCTGACTTTC.

CDR3 nucleotides: TGTGCCATCAGTGAACCGGGACTAGCCGCCTACGGCACAGATACGCAGTATTTT. It translates to CAISEPGLAAYGTDTQYF. The chain couples TRBV10-3 to TRBJ2-3; 9 bases align to TRBD2. The CDR3 consists of 18 residues. Germline V gives CDR1 ENHRY, CDR2 SYGVKD. With 3 bases clipped from V and 1 base from J, the junction kept 11 bases outside the gene matches.

The chain uses TRBV11-2 and TRBJ1-1; 8 bases line up with TRBD1. The CDR3 covers 14 residues. V gave up 5 bases and J gave up 5 bases; unmatched junction bases: 7. Germline-derived CDR1 and CDR2 are SGHAT and FQNNGV. CDR3 in DNA: TGTGCCAGCAGCCAGGGGGCTCCGGGGACTGAAGCTTTCTTT. Amino acids: CASSQGAPGTEAFF.

This chain uses TRBV20-1 with TRBJ2-7; D remains unclear. This CDR3 spans 11 amino acids. The germline gives CDR1 DFQATT, CDR2 SNEGSKA (reference sequence). The V end was cut by 5 bases, the J end by 2 bases, with 7 bases between. As DNA, the CDR3 is TGCAGTGCTTTATACACCTACGAGCAGTACTTC. Protein: CSALYTYEQYF.

There are a few counts of this clonotype. The chain joins TRBV12-3 or TRBV12-4 to TRBJ1-1, with D perhaps matching TRBD1 (5 bases). This CDR3 comprises 15 residues. Between the trimmed V and J ends, which lost 6 bases and 4 bases, there was a span of 18 bases. The CDR3: CASRRLDEQGTEAFF. DNA of the CDR3: TGTGCCAGCAGGCGCTTGGACGAGCAGGGCACTGAAGCTTTCTTT.

This sequence joins TRBV6-6 and TRBJ1-2; D call uncertain. This CDR3 contains 14 residues. Germline CDR1 and CDR2: MNHNY and SVGAGI (reference sequence). The V gene lost 4 bases and the J gene lost 2 bases, with 11 bases spanning the gap. The CDR3 DNA follows: TGTGCCAGCAGTTCCCTCCGGGCGAACTATGGCTACACCTTC. This sequence encodes CASSSLRANYGYTF.

V is TRBV2 and J is TRBJ2-1; D might be TRBD2 (6 bases). The CDR3 consists of 18 residues. Trimming shortened V by 6 bases and J by 2 bases, and 23 bases separated the two germline ends. Germline CDR1 is SNHLY and CDR2 is FYNNEI. In nucleotides, the CDR3 is TGTGCCAGCAGACACCCGGGACTTGGTCTTTTGGCCTACAATGAGCAGTTCTTC. This gives the protein CASRHPGLGLLAYNEQFF. Full variable domain (outside the CDR3, taken from reference TRBV2 and TRBJ2-1): EPEVTQTPSHQVTQMGQEVILRCVPISNHLYFYWYRQILGQKVEFLVSFYNNEISEKSEIFDDQFSVERPDGSNFTLKIRSTKLEDSAMYFCASRHPGLGLLAYNEQFFGPGTRLTVL.

The chain couples TRBV4-3 to TRBJ2-7, with D unclear. Trimming took 0 bases from V and 4 from J, leaving 7 bases between them. CDR1 is LGHNA and CDR2 is YSLEER in the germline V gene. The CDR3 length is 13 residues. CDR3 sequence: CASSQEEAYEQYF. CDR3 nucleotide sequence: TGCGCCAGCAGCCAAGAAGAGGCGTACGAGCAGTACTTC.

Only a few counts were recorded for this clonotype. The rearrangement uses TRBV5-1 and TRBJ2-3; 9 nucleotides match TRBD2. Germline-derived CDR1 and CDR2 are SGHRS and YFSETQ. After removal of 3 bases from V and 6 bases from J, the junction contained 11 bases not matched to a gene. CDR3 length: 16 amino acids. The CDR3 region is CASSSPASGDTDTQYF. The DNA for the CDR3 is TGCGCCAGCAGCTCCCCGGCTAGCGGGGATACGGATACGCAGTATTTT. Full variable domain (rest looked up from reference TRBV5-1 and TRBJ2-3): KAGVTQTPRYLIKTRGQQVTLSCSPISGHRSVSWYQQTPGQGLQFLFEYFSETQRNKGNFPGRFSGRQFSNSRSEMNVSTLELGDSALYLCASSSPASGDTDTQYFGPGTRLTVL.

Only a few counts were recorded for this clonotype. In nucleotides, the CDR3 is TGCGCCAGCAGTGTCGGGCCAGGGACAGCCTACGAGCAGTACTTC. As protein: CASSVGPGTAYEQYF. This chain links TRBV10-2 with TRBJ2-7; 7 nucleotides align to TRBD1. Trimming removed 4 bases from V and 2 bases from J; junction bases left unmatched: 8. Germline-derived CDR1 and CDR2 are WSHSY and SAAADI. The CDR3 consists of 15 residues.

In this sample, this clonotype turned up a few times. The rearrangement uses TRBV12-3 or TRBV12-4 and TRBJ2-1; D gene ambiguous. Trimming cost V 5 bases and J 10 bases, with 18 bases left between them. The CDR3 length is 14 residues. The chain's CDR3 is CASSRAEVQYEQFF. The DNA for the CDR3 is TGTGCCAGCAGTAGGGCAGAAGTACAATACGAGCAGTTCTTC.

This clonotype was seen just once. The V and J genes are TRBV18 and TRBJ2-3; D remains ambiguous. Trimming pared 2 bases from V and 1 base from J, leaving 10 bases between. The germline V gene has CDR1 KGHSH and CDR2 LQKENI. This CDR3 region has 15 residues. The CDR3 loop is CASSPSHWRTDTQYF. The CDR3 DNA sequence: TGTGCCAGCTCACCATCCCATTGGCGCACAGATACGCAGTATTTT.

The CDR3 region is CASSLAEWGGNTGELFF. The CDR3 DNA reads TGCGCCAGCAGCTTGGCCGAATGGGGGGGAAACACCGGGGAGCTGTTTTTT. This chain joins TRBV5-1 and TRBJ2-2, with 7 bases fitting TRBD2. The V gene's germline CDR1 is SGHRS and CDR2 YFSETQ. There are 17 residues in the CDR3. The V gene end was trimmed by 0 bases and the J gene end by 2 bases; junction bases not matched to a gene: 7.

This clonotype was observed a handful of times. The rearrangement joins TRBV12-3 or TRBV12-4 to TRBJ1-3, with D maybe TRBD1 (5 bases). This CDR3 comprises 15 residues. Trimming cost V 3 bases and J 0 bases, with 9 bases left between them. The CDR3 loop is CASSLPGTSGNTIYF. CDR3 in DNA: TGTGCCAGCAGTTTGCCAGGGACCTCTGGAAACACCATATATTTT.

This clonotype has just a few counts. The chain recombines TRBV6-5 with TRBJ2-7, with D perhaps matching TRBD1 (5 bases). V was trimmed by 4 bases and J by 5 bases, leaving 18 bases between them. Germline CDR1 reads MNHEY; CDR2 reads SVGAGI. The CDR3 is made up of 15 amino acids. CDR3 region: CASSSVDSRVNEQYF. In DNA form, the CDR3 reads TGTGCCAGCAGTTCCGTAGACAGCCGTGTTAACGAGCAGTACTTC.

The chain is built from TRBV6-6 and TRBJ1-5; D gene ambiguous. The germline V gene encodes CDR1 MNHNY and CDR2 SVGAGI (reference sequence). The V gene lost 0 bases and the J gene lost 5 bases, with 8 bases spanning the gap. This CDR3 is built from 14 residues. Here the CDR3 reads CASSYSGGDQPQHF. The CDR3 nucleotides are TGTGCCAGCAGTTACTCAGGTGGGGATCAGCCCCAGCATTTT.

V is TRBV5-1 and J is TRBJ1-6; D is perhaps TRBD1 (5 bases). The CDR3 consists of 16 residues. The V gene lost 0 bases and the J gene lost 7 bases, with 14 bases spanning the gap. The V gene's germline CDR1 is SGHRS and CDR2 YFSETQ. In nucleotides, the CDR3 is TGCGCCAGCAGCTTGGAAGGGGAATCCTCCAATTCACCCCTCCACTTT. It codes for CASSLEGESSNSPLHF.

CDR3 nucleotide sequence: TGTGCCACCACGGGACTTGCCTGCGGGACCCAGTACTTC. Its protein product is CATTGLACGTQYF. This chain joins TRBV6-2 or TRBV6-3 and TRBJ2-5, with D possibly being TRBD2 (6 bases). Trimming shortened V by 10 bases and J by 7 bases, and 19 bases separated the two germline ends. Germline V CDR1 and CDR2: MNHEY, SVGEGT. The CDR3 spans 13 residues.